This T cell receptor (beta chain) was sequenced for a study of OX40 agonist ivuxolimab in advanced cancers. The CDR3 covers 15 residues. Germline V gene data show CDR1 as MDHEN and CDR2 as SYDVKM. This table comes from immunoSEQ multiplex PCR, and its TCRdb copy is limited to in-frame clones, with some not included. The sample lists 55,000 to 65,000 clones; 82% were seen once. Concerning this clone itself: The junction departs from the called germline gene at one end, perhaps through a read error.

Sequencing was performed on CD4+ or CD8+ T cells sorted from blood, taken in a trial of the OX40 agonist ivuxolimab. This receptor was obtained from an adult with an advanced solid tumor such as melanoma, head and neck, liver or kidney cancer. The J gene is TRBJ1-1, the V gene TRBV28; 9 bases map to TRBD1. CDR3 nucleotide sequence: TGTGCCAGCAGCCGTCCCGGGACAGGGAACACTAAAGCTTTCTTT. Translating gives CASSRPGTGNTKAFF.